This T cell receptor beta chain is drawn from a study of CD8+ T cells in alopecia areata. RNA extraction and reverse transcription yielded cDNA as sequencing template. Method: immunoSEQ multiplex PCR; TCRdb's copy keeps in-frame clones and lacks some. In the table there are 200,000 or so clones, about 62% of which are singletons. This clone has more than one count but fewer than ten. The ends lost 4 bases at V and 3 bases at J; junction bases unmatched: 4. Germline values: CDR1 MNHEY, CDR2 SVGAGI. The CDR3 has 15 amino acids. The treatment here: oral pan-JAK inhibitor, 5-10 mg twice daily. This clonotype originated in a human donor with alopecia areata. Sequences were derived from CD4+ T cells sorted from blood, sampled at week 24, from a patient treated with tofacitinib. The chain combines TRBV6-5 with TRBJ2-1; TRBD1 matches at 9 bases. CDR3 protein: CASSLGQGGYNEQFF. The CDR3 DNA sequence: TGTGCCAGCAGTTTGGGACAGGGAGGCTACAATGAGCAGTTCTTC.